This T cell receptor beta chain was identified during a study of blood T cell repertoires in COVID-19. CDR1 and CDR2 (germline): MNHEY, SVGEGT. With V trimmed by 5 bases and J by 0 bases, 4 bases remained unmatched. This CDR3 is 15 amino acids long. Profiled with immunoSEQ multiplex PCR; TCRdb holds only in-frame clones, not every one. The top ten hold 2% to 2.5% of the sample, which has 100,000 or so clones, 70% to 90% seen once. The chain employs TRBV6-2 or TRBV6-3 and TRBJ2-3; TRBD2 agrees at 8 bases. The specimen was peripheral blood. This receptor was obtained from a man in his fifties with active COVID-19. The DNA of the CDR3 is TGTGCCAGCAGTCGCCCTAGCGGGAGCACAGATACGCAGTATTTT. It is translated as CASSRPSGSTDTQYF.